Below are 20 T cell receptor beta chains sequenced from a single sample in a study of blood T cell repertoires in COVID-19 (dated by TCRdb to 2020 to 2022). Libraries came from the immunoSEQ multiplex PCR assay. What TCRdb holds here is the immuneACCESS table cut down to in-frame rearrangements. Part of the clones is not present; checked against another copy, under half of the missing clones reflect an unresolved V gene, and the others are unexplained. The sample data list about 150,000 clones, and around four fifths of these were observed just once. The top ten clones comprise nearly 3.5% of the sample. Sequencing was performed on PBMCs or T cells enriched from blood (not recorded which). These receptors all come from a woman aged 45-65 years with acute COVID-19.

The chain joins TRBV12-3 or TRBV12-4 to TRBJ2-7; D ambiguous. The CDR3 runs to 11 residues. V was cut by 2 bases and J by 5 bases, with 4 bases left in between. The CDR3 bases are TGTGCCAGCAGTTTATTAGACGAGCAGTACTTC. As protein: CASSLLDEQYF.

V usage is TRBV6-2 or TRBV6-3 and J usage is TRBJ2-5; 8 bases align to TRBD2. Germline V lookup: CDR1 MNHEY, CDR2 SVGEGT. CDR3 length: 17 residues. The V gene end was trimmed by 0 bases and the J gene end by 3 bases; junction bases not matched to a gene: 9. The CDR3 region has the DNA TGTGCCAGCAGTTACTCCCCGGCGGGAGCGGGGGAAGAGACCCAGTACTTC. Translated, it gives CASSYSPAGAGEETQYF.

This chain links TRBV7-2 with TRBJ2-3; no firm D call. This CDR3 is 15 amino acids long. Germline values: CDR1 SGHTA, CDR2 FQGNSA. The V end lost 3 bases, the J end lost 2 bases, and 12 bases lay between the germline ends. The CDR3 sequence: CASSFNSLLTDTQYF. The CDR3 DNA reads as TGTGCCAGCAGCTTTAACTCACTCCTCACAGATACGCAGTATTTT.

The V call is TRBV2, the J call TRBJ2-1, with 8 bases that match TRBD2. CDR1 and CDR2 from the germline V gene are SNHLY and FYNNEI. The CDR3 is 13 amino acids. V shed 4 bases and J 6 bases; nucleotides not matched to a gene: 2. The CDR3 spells CASSGTSGNEQFF. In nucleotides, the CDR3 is TGTGCCAGCAGTGGCACTAGCGGCAATGAGCAGTTCTTC.

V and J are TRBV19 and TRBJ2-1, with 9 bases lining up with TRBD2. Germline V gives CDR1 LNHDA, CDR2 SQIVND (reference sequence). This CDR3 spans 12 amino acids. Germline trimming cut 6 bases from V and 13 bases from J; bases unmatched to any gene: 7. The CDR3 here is CASSRSGSNQFF. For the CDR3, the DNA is TGTGCCAGTAGCCGTAGCGGGAGTAACCAGTTCTTC.

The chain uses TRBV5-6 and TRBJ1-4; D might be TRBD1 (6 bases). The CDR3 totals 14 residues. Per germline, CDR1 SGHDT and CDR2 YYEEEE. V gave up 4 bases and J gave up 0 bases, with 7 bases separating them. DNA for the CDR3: TGTGCCAGCAGCCGGACAGCAACTAATGAAAAACTGTTTTTT. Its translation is CASSRTATNEKLFF.

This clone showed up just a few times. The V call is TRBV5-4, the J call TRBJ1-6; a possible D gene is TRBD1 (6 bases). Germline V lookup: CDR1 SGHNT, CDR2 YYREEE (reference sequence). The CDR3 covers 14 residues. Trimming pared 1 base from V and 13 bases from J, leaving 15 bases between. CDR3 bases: TGTGCCAGCAGCTTGCCAGGGGATACAGCTCCCCTCCACTTT. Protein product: CASSLPGDTAPLHF. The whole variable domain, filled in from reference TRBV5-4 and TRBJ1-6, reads ETGVTQSPTHLIKTRGQQVTLRCSSQSGHNTVSWYQQALGQGPQFIFQYYREEENGRGNFPPRFSGLQFPNYSSELNVNALELDDSALYLCASSLPGDTAPLHFGNGTRLTVT.

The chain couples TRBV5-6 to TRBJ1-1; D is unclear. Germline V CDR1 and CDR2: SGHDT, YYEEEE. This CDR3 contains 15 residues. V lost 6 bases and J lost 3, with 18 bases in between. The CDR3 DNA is TGTGCCAGCATTAAGTTCCGGGTATGGGACACTGAAGCTTTCTTT. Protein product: CASIKFRVWDTEAFF.

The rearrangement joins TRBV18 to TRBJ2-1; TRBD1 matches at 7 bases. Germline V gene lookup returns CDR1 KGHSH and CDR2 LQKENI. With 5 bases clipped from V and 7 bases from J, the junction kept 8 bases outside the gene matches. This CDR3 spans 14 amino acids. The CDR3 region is CASSEQAGGNEQFF. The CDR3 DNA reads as TGTGCCAGCTCAGAACAGGCAGGGGGTAATGAGCAGTTCTTC. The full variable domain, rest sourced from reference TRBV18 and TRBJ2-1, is NAGVMQNPRHLVRRRGQEARLRCSPMKGHSHVYWYRQLPEEGLKFMVYLQKENIIDESGMPKERFSAEFPKEGPSILRIQQVVRGDSAAYFCASSEQAGGNEQFFGPGTRLTVL.

As DNA, the CDR3 is TGTGCCAGCAGCCAAGATCCGGGAGGGCTGCACAGCTCCTACGAGCAGTACTTC. Its translation is CASSQDPGGLHSSYEQYF. This chain connects TRBV3-1 (or the pseudogene TRBV3-2) to TRBJ2-7; 8 positions match TRBD2. Trimming at V came to 0 bases and at J to 0 bases, leaving 10 bases not matched to a gene. CDR3 length: 18 residues. Looked up from germline, CDR1 is LGHDT and CDR2 is YNNKEL (reference sequence).

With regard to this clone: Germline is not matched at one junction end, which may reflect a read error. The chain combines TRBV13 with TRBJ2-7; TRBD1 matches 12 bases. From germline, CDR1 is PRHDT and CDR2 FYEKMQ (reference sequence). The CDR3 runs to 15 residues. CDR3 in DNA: TGTGCCAACAGCCCCGGGACAGGGGGCACCTACGAGCAGTACTTC. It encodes CANSPGTGGTYEQYF.

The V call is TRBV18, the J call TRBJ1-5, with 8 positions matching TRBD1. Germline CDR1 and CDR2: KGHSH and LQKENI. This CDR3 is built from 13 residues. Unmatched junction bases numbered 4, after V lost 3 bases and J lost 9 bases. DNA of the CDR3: TGTGCCAGCTCACCCGACAGGGGTCGGCCCCAGCATTTT. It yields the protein CASSPDRGRPQHF.

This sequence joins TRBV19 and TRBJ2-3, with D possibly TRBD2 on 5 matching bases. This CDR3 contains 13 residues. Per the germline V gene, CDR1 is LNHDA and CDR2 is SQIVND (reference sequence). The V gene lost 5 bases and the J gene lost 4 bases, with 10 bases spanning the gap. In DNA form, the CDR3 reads TGTGCCAGTAGTGGACTCATACCAGATACGCAGTATTTT. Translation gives CASSGLIPDTQYF.

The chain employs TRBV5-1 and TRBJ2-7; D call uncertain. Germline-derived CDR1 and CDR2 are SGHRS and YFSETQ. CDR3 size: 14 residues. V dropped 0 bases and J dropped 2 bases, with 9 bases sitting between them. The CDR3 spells CASSLGDLAYEQYF. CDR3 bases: TGCGCCAGCAGCTTGGGCGATTTGGCCTACGAGCAGTACTTC.

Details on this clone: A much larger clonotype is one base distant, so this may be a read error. CDR3 loop: CAIRLGGGQPQHF. CDR3 sequence (DNA): TGTGCCATCAGACTTGGAGGAGGGCAGCCCCAGCATTTT. The V gene is TRBV28, the J gene TRBJ1-5; no firm D call. CDR1 is MDHEN, CDR2 SYDVKM, per germline. Trimming left V 10 bases short and J 7 bases short, with 17 bases between. The CDR3 spans 13 residues.

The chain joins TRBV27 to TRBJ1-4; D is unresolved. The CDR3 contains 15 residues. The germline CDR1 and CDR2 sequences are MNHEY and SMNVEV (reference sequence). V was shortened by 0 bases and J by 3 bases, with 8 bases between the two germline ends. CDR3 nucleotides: TGTGCCAGCAGTTTATCGCAGGTCGCTAATGAAAAACTGTTTTTT. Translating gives CASSLSQVANEKLFF.

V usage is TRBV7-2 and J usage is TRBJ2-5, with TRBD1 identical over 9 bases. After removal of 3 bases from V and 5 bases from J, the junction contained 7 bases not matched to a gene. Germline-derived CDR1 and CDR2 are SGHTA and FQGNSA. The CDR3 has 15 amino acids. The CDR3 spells CASSFWTGEAETQYF. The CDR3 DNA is TGTGCCAGCAGCTTCTGGACAGGGGAGGCGGAGACCCAGTACTTC.

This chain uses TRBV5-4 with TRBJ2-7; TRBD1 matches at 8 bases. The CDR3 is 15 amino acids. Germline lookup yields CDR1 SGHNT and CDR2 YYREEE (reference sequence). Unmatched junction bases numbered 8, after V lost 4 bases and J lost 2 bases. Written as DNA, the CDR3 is TGTGCCAGCAGCGCGGGACAGGCATCCCCCTACGAGCAGTACTTC. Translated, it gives CASSAGQASPYEQYF.

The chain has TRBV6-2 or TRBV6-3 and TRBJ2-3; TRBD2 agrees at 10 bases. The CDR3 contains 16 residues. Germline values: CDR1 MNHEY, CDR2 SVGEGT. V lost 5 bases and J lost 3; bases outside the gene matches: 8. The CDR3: CASSELAGVRTDTQYF. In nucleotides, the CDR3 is TGTGCCAGCAGTGAGCTAGCGGGAGTACGGACAGATACGCAGTATTTT.

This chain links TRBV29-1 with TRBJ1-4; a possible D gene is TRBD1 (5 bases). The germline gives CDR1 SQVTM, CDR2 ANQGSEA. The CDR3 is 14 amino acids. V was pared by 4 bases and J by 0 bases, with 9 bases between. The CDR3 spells CSVGTPATNEKLFF. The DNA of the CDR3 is TGCAGCGTTGGGACACCTGCAACTAATGAAAAACTGTTTTTT.